The 29 T cell receptor beta chains given below trace back to one sample, sequenced in a study of T cell responses to AZD1222 COVID-19 vaccine. This table comes from immunoSEQ multiplex PCR, and its TCRdb copy is limited to in-frame clones, with some not included. Among 15,000 or so clones, approximately 90% were seen once, and the ten largest hold over 2.5%. The sequenced sample was peripheral blood, obtained 28 days after the second AZD1222 dose. These receptors all come from an adult who received the AZD1222 COVID-19 vaccine.

This sequence joins TRBV12-3 or TRBV12-4 and TRBJ1-1, with 7 bases identical to TRBD1. This CDR3 is built from 12 residues. The J segment lost 6 bases and the V segment lost 5 bases, leaving 3 bases of the junction unmatched. The CDR3: CASSRGTAEAFF. The CDR3 region has the DNA TGTGCCAGCAGTCGAGGGACAGCTGAAGCTTTCTTT.

The J gene is TRBJ1-1, the V gene TRBV9, with no clear D. The CDR3 runs to 13 residues. Germline CDR1 reads SGDLS; CDR2 reads YYNGEE. The germline V and J ends were trimmed by 0 bases and 5 bases, with 8 bases remaining between them. The CDR3 spells CASSVALGTEAFF. CDR3 bases: TGTGCCAGCAGCGTAGCTCTGGGGACTGAAGCTTTCTTT.

The chain joins TRBV5-8 to TRBJ1-5; a weak D match, TRBD1 (6 bases). The ends were cut back, 4 bases at V and 7 bases at J, with 18 bases in the middle. Germline V lookup: CDR1 SGHTS, CDR2 YDEGEE. This CDR3 has 15 residues. CDR3 loop: CASSAWGGGGQPQHF. The CDR3 region has the DNA TGTGCCAGCAGCGCCTGGGGGGGCGGGGGCCAGCCCCAGCATTTT.

The chain uses TRBV7-8 and TRBJ2-7; D gene ambiguous. Per the germline V gene, CDR1 is SGHVS and CDR2 is FQNEAQ. Trimming shortened V by 5 bases and J by 4 bases, and 6 bases separated the two germline ends. The CDR3 runs 11 residues. CDR3 loop: CASSPKYEQYF. The CDR3 nucleotides are TGTGCCAGCAGCCCGAAATACGAGCAGTACTTC. The full variable domain, its missing parts supplied by reference TRBV7-8 and TRBJ2-7, is GAGVSQSPRYKVAKRGQDVALRCDPISGHVSLFWYQQALGQGPEFLTYFQNEAQLDKSGLPSDRFFAERPEGSVSTLKIQRTQQEDSAVYLCASSPKYEQYFGPGTRLTVT.

The CDR3 region has the DNA TGTGCCAGCAGCTTACTAGGGGTCGATGAAAAACTGTTTTTT. Its protein is CASSLLGVDEKLFF. The chain couples TRBV7-2 to TRBJ1-4; D possibly corresponds to TRBD1 (5 bases). Germline V lookup: CDR1 SGHTA, CDR2 FQGNSA. Between the trimmed V and J ends, which lost 2 bases and 6 bases, there was a span of 10 bases. There are 14 residues in the CDR3.

V usage is TRBV5-1 and J usage is TRBJ1-6; D gene unclear. The CDR3 contains 12 residues. From germline, CDR1 is SGHRS and CDR2 YFSETQ. Trimming took 2 bases from V and 6 from J, leaving 3 bases between them. CDR3 nucleotides: TGCGCCAGCAGCTTAGGTAATTCACCCCTCCACTTT. Amino acid sequence: CASSLGNSPLHF.

The chain carries TRBV18 and TRBJ2-7; 10 nucleotides align to TRBD2. CDR3 length equals 16 residues. From germline, CDR1 is KGHSH and CDR2 LQKENI. After removal of 3 bases from V and 0 bases from J, the junction contained 5 bases not matched to a gene. The chain's CDR3 is CASSPQSSGSSYEQYF. The CDR3 DNA sequence: TGTGCCAGCTCACCCCAGTCTAGCGGGAGCTCCTACGAGCAGTACTTC.

The chain couples TRBV5-1 to TRBJ2-1, with 8 bases lining up with TRBD2. The J segment lost 4 bases and the V segment lost 0 bases, leaving 6 bases of the junction unmatched. Looked up from germline, CDR1 is SGHRS and CDR2 is YFSETQ. The CDR3 length is 16 residues. The CDR3 bases are TGCGCCAGCAGCTTGGATAGCGGGGATTCATACAATGAGCAGTTCTTC. It specifies CASSLDSGDSYNEQFF.

This clone was seen more than once but under ten times. CDR3 bases: TGTGCCAGCAGCCAAGACCCAACGGGGGGGTCCTACGAGCAGTACTTC. Protein: CASSQDPTGGSYEQYF. This chain connects TRBV4-2 to TRBJ2-7, with TRBD2 matching 8 bases. CDR1 and CDR2 from the germline V gene are LGHNA and YNFKEQ. The CDR3 has 16 amino acids. V shed 0 bases, J shed 1 base, and the junction held 5 bases outside the gene matches.

This sequence joins TRBV24-1 and TRBJ1-2; 7 positions agree with TRBD1. Germline CDR1 is KGHDR and CDR2 is SFDVKD. Losses at the gene ends were 2 bases for V and 7 bases for J; bases not matched to a gene: 3. The CDR3 totals 13 residues. The CDR3 nucleotides read TGTGCCACCAGTGATTCTCAGGGGGTTGGCTACACCTTC. It specifies CATSDSQGVGYTF.

A remark on this clone: Mismatch with germline at one junction end may stem from a read error. The chain joins TRBV18 to TRBJ2-1, with a tentative D call TRBD2 (6 bases). In germline, CDR1 is KGHSH, CDR2 LQKENI. This CDR3 contains 15 residues. CDR3 loop: CASSPPTEGRNEQFF. The CDR3 DNA reads TGTGCCAGCTCTCCACCGACAGAGGGGAGGAATGAGCAGTTCTTC.

The chain is built from TRBV19 and TRBJ1-6; D is perhaps TRBD1 (6 bases). V dropped 10 bases and J dropped 5 bases, with 15 bases sitting between them. Germline values: CDR1 LNHDA, CDR2 SQIVND (reference sequence). This CDR3 has 14 residues. Here the CDR3 reads CATHGAGDNSPLHF. DNA for the CDR3: TGTGCCACCCACGGGGCAGGGGATAATTCACCCCTCCACTTT.

The genes are TRBV12-3 or TRBV12-4 and TRBJ1-5; D ambiguous. This CDR3 has 13 amino acids. V lost 0 bases, J lost 5 bases, and 5 bases lay in between. The CDR3 coding sequence is TGTGCCAGCAGTTTAGCGCCTGATCAGCCCCAGCATTTT. Protein sequence: CASSLAPDQPQHF.

The V call is TRBV25-1, the J call TRBJ1-3, with a tentative D call TRBD1 (5 bases). This CDR3 is 17 amino acids long. The germline V gene has CDR1 MGHDK and CDR2 SYGVNS. Trimming shortened V by 8 bases and J by 0 bases, and 20 bases separated the two germline ends. Written as DNA, the CDR3 is TGTGCCAGCGGGAGCTCCCGTCAGGGCCGCTCTGGAAACACCATATATTTT. Its translation: CASGSSRQGRSGNTIYF.

The chain combines TRBV7-9 with TRBJ2-4; 10 bases agree with TRBD2. The CDR3 runs 15 residues. J lost 4 bases, V lost 5 bases, and 5 bases had no gene match. The germline gives CDR1 SEHNR, CDR2 FQNEAQ (reference sequence). The CDR3 DNA is TGTGCCAGCAGCCCTGGTAGCGGGGGGAAAAACATTCAGTACTTC. This encodes CASSPGSGGKNIQYF.

This chain uses TRBV5-1 with TRBJ1-5; D remains unclear. The CDR3 extends over 13 amino acids. With 4 bases removed from V and 7 bases from J, the gap between germline ends came to 12 bases. Germline values: CDR1 SGHRS, CDR2 YFSETQ. The chain's CDR3 is CASSQDGSQPQHF. In nucleotides, the CDR3 is TGCGCCAGCAGCCAGGACGGAAGCCAGCCCCAGCATTTT. The whole variable domain, remainder taken from reference TRBV5-1 and TRBJ1-5, is KAGVTQTPRYLIKTRGQQVTLSCSPISGHRSVSWYQQTPGQGLQFLFEYFSETQRNKGNFPGRFSGRQFSNSRSEMNVSTLELGDSALYLCASSQDGSQPQHFGDGTRLSIL.

The chain links TRBV10-1 to TRBJ1-4, with a tentative D call TRBD1 (6 bases). With 5 bases removed from V and 8 bases from J, the gap between germline ends came to 15 bases. The CDR3 extends over 14 amino acids. The germline V gene encodes CDR1 WNHNN and CDR2 SYGVQD (reference sequence). This chain's CDR3 is CASSSQGSREKLFF. Here the CDR3 DNA reads TGCGCCAGCAGTTCACAGGGTTCCCGCGAAAAACTGTTTTTT.

The chain is built from TRBV9 and TRBJ1-5, with D possibly TRBD1 on 5 matching bases. Trimming left V 0 bases short and J 4 bases short, with 8 bases between. The CDR3 is made up of 14 amino acids. Germline-derived CDR1 and CDR2 are SGDLS and YYNGEE. The CDR3 DNA follows: TGTGCCAGCAGCGTAGAGGCAGGGAATCAGCCCCAGCATTTT. Translating gives CASSVEAGNQPQHF.

This chain joins TRBV7-9 and TRBJ1-6; 9 bases fit TRBD1. CDR1 and CDR2 (germline): SEHNR, FQNEAQ (reference sequence). CDR3 length equals 15 residues. The junction had 4 bases not matched to a gene; V was cut back by 5 bases and J by 5 bases. DNA of the CDR3: TGTGCCAGCAGCCTAGGGACAGGGAATAATTCACCCCTCCACTTT. This gives the protein CASSLGTGNNSPLHF.

The V call is TRBV6-6, the J call TRBJ1-5; 9 bases are shared with TRBD1. Trimming took 6 bases from V and 7 from J; bases not matched to a gene: 7. The germline gives CDR1 MNHNY, CDR2 SVGAGI (reference sequence). The CDR3 contains 14 residues. The DNA of the CDR3 is TGTGCCAGCAGCCTGGGACAGGGAGGCCAGCCCCAGCATTTT. The encoded protein is CASSLGQGGQPQHF.

The V gene is TRBV27, the J gene TRBJ2-2; tentative D call: TRBD1 (5 bases). V shed 0 bases and J shed 1 base, with 9 bases lying between them. CDR3 length equals 16 residues. CDR1 MNHEY and CDR2 SMNVEV come from the germline V gene (reference sequence). The CDR3 here is CASSLSLTGNTGELFF. CDR3 nucleotide sequence: TGTGCCAGCAGTTTATCTTTAACAGGGAACACCGGGGAGCTGTTTTTT.

The V call is TRBV29-1, the J call TRBJ1-1; maybe TRBD1 (5 bases). The germline V and J ends were trimmed by 7 bases and 4 bases, with 16 bases remaining between them. Germline-derived CDR1 and CDR2 are SQVTM and ANQGSEA. The CDR3 runs 13 residues. The DNA of the CDR3 is TGCAGCGCCATTGAAGGGGAGGGCACTGAAGCTTTCTTT. It codes for CSAIEGEGTEAFF.

The J gene is TRBJ2-2, the V gene TRBV6-5; D gene uncertain. The germline gives CDR1 MNHEY, CDR2 SVGAGI. The CDR3 runs to 14 residues. V lost 6 bases and J lost 1, with 9 bases in between. The CDR3 reads CASRYRGNTGELFF. The CDR3 coding sequence is TGTGCCAGCAGGTACCGAGGGAACACCGGGGAGCTGTTTTTT.

This clone is medium-sized. The rearrangement links TRBV28 to TRBJ2-7; D call uncertain. The V end was cut by 6 bases, the J end by 5 bases, with 17 bases between. This CDR3 contains 14 residues. CDR1 and CDR2 from the germline V gene are MDHEN and SYDVKM. CDR3 in amino acids: CASSLDSLSDEQYF. Written as DNA, the CDR3 is TGTGCCAGCAGCCTGGATTCCCTTTCGGACGAGCAGTACTTC.

This clone showed up just once. The V and J genes are TRBV20-1 and TRBJ1-6; D not certain. Trimming cost V 3 bases and J 16 bases, with 13 bases left between them. Germline V gene lookup returns CDR1 DFQATT and CDR2 SNEGSKA (reference sequence). The CDR3 is 11 residues long. The CDR3 protein is CSASLALLLHF. The CDR3 DNA reads as TGCAGTGCTAGTTTGGCCCTCCTACTCCACTTT.

J is TRBJ1-2 and V is TRBV28; the D gene is possibly TRBD1 (6 bases). The germline V gene encodes CDR1 MDHEN and CDR2 SYDVKM. CDR3 length: 14 amino acids. Trimming pared 6 bases from V and 0 bases from J, leaving 11 bases between. CDR3 sequence: CASREQGANYGYTF. CDR3 DNA: TGTGCCAGCAGGGAACAGGGAGCTAACTATGGCTACACCTTC.

This clone was counted once. The chain uses TRBV7-9 and TRBJ2-7, with 8 bases lining up with TRBD1. V dropped 8 bases and J dropped 7; count of bases not matched to a gene: 16. Per the germline V gene, CDR1 is SEHNR and CDR2 is FQNEAQ (reference sequence). The CDR3 covers 15 residues. The CDR3 region is CASLDRVFCSGEQYF. CDR3 nucleotide sequence: TGTGCCAGCTTGGACAGGGTTTTTTGTAGTGGGGAGCAGTACTTC.

The V and J genes are TRBV10-3 and TRBJ1-2, with D unresolved. CDR1 is ENHRY, CDR2 SYGVKD, per germline. Trimming left V 8 bases short and J 3 bases short, with 10 bases between. This CDR3 has 12 amino acids. The chain's CDR3 is CAIGLTDYGYTF. The CDR3 region has the DNA TGTGCCATCGGTTTGACGGACTATGGCTACACCTTC.

The V gene is TRBV5-4, the J gene TRBJ1-1; 7 nucleotides match TRBD1. This CDR3 contains 13 residues. Germline CDR1 SGHNT, CDR2 YYREEE (reference sequence). Germline trimming cut 0 bases from V and 13 bases from J; bases unmatched to any gene: 9. The DNA for the CDR3 is TGTGCCAGCAGCTTGGGACAGGGCCTTTTATATTTCTTT. It yields the protein CASSLGQGLLYFF.